This T cell receptor (beta chain) originates from a study of cytomegalovirus exposure and HLA in healthy donors. General study findings and limits: A later analysis linked a missense DCLRE1C variant to TCR beta V- and J-gene trimming.

This clone was recorded only once. Its antigen is undetermined. CDR3 length: 14 residues. V lost 0 bases and J lost 1, with 8 bases in between. The germline V gene has CDR1 SGHRS and CDR2 YFSETQ. The PCR had 60 Vbeta and 13 Jbeta primers. Profiling relied on immunoSEQ multiplex PCR, and the TCRdb table lists in-frame clones only, not all of them. The repertoire includes approximately 100,000 clones, roughly 80% of them detected once, and more than 3% sits in the top ten. Sequencing used PBMCs. V is TRBV5-1 and J is TRBJ2-7; D possibly corresponds to TRBD1 (6 bases). The source of this sequence is a man aged 55 to 70 in good health and CMV-seronegative. DNA for the CDR3: TGCGCCAGCAGCTTGGGGACAGCGTCCTACGAGCAGTACGTC. This gives the protein CASSLGTASYEQYV.